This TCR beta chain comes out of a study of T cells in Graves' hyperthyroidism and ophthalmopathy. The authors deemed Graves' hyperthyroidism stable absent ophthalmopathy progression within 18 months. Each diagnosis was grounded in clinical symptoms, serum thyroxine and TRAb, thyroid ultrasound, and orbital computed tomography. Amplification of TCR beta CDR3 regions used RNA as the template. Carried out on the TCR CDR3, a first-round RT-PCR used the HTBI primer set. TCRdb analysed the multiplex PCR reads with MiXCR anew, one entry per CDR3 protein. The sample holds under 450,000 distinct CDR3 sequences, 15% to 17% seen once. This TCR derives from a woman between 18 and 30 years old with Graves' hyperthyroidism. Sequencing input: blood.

This CDR3 reads CASSLVGATSTDTQYF. Here the CDR3 DNA reads TGTGCCAGCAGCTTAGTAGGGGCGACTAGCACAGATACGCAGTATTTT. This chain connects TRBV5-6 to TRBJ2-3; perhaps TRBD1 as D (5 bases). V lost 2 bases, J lost 0 bases, and 13 bases lay in between. Germline loops: CDR1 SGHDT, CDR2 YYEEEE. The CDR3 extends over 16 amino acids.